This note documents a single T cell receptor beta chain sequence. The target antigen is unknown. This specimen belongs to a study of T cell repertoires in aging, cancer and after chemotherapy. The study's findings and limits: Thymic emigration or peripheral T cell expansion may be impaired by lymphoid organ infiltration in hematological cancer.

With V trimmed by 8 bases and J by 4 bases, 18 bases remained unmatched. Germline values: CDR1 GTSNPN, CDR2 SVGIG (reference sequence). The length of the CDR3 is 17 residues. Rearranged V-D-J TRB sequences were amplified with a mixed TRB-A/B primer pool. One entry per CDR3 protein, called by TCRdb with MiXCR from the multiplex PCR reads. The data show several thousand distinct CDR3 sequences, 27% seen once. TCR beta rearrangements were amplified from peripheral blood genomic DNA. The sample was blood. The sequence came from a human donor with a blood cancer. The chain is built from TRBV30 and TRBJ2-7; the match to TRBD1 covers 12 bases. This CDR3 reads CASSTTPGTGGLYEQYF. Written as DNA, the CDR3 is TGTGCCAGTAGTACTACCCCCGGGACAGGGGGCTTATACGAGCAGTACTTC. Full variable domain (remainder filled in from reference TRBV30 and TRBJ2-7): SQTIHQWPATLVQPVGSPLSLECTVEGTSNPNLYWYRQAAGRGLQLLFYSVGIGQISSEVPQNLSASRPQDRQFILSSKKLLLSDSGFYLCASSTTPGTGGLYEQYFGPGTRLTVT.